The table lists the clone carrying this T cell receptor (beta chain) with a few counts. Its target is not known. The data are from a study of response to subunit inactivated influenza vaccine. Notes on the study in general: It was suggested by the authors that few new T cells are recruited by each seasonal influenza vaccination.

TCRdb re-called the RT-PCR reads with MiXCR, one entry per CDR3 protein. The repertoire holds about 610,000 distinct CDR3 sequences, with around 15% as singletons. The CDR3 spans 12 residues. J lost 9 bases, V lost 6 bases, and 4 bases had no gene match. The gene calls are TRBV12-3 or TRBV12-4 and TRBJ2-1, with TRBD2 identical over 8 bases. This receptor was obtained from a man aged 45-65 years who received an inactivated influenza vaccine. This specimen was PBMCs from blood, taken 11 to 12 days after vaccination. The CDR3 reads CASRAGGGEQFF. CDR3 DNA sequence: TGTGCCAGCAGGGCCGGGGGGGGTGAGCAGTTCTTC.